This T cell receptor (beta chain) was sequenced for a study of blood T cell repertoires in COVID-19. Sequenced by immunoSEQ multiplex PCR; TCRdb stores in-frame clones only, minus some. The table has around 150,000 clones, 80% to 90% seen once. Per the germline V gene, CDR1 is MNHEY and CDR2 is SVGEGT. The CDR3 contains 17 residues. The J segment lost 4 bases and the V segment lost 2 bases, leaving 13 bases of the junction unmatched. The V and J genes are TRBV6-2 or TRBV6-3 and TRBJ2-5; 7 nucleotides align to TRBD1. Source material: peripheral blood. This sequence was found in a woman aged 60-75 years with active COVID-19. In nucleotides, the CDR3 is TGTGCCAGCAGTTACAGGGGGCCTCACGATGTTGGAGAGACCCAGTACTTC. It codes for CASSYRGPHDVGETQYF.